This record covers a single T cell receptor beta chain. Antigen: not known. A second PCR, run for roughly 7 to 12 cycles, used a sample-barcoded 5' primer plus a J-beta primer mix. MiXCR, applied by TCRdb to the 5' RACE reads, yields one record per CDR3 protein. The data show under 2 million distinct CDR3 sequences, roughly 32% seen once. The CDR3 has 13 residues. Germline V lookup: CDR1 MNHEY, CDR2 SVGEGT. V gave up 7 bases and J gave up 3 bases, with 12 bases separating them. This record comes from a study of blood T cells in healthy people across ages. In the study overall: Roughly one uniquely barcoded beta molecule per two T cells was captured.

The study, taken as a whole, reports: Both higher diversity and more naive CD4+ cells marked long-lived donors when set against aged donors. Per million T cells, TCR beta diversity dropped about linearly as age rose. Estimated diversity across one million T cells was deemed an underestimate.

Sequencing input: blood. The receptor's source is a woman in her twenties or thirties in good health. The rearrangement joins TRBV6-2 or TRBV6-3 to TRBJ1-1; the D is unclear. CDR3 coding DNA: TGTGCCAGCACCCCCACTCCGGACACTGAAGCTTTCTTT. This encodes CASTPTPDTEAFF.